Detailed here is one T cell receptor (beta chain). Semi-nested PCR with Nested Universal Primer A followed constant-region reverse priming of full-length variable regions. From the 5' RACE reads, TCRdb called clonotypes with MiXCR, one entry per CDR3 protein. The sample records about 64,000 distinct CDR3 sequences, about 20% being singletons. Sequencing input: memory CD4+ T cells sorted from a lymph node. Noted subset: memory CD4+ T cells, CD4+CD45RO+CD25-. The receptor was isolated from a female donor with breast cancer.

CDR3 nucleotides: TGTGCCTCCGGCTTAGCAACAGATACGCAGTATTTT. Residues: CASGLATDTQYF. The chain links TRBV3-1 to TRBJ2-3, with D uncertain. Per germline, CDR1 LGHDT and CDR2 YNNKEL (reference sequence). This CDR3 is 12 amino acids long. V lost 11 bases and J 3 bases, leaving 12 bases between the germline ends.